This TCR beta chain is from a study of a mutant IDH1 vaccine in newly diagnosed glioma. On the study more broadly: Vaccines were first given 4-6 weeks after radiotherapy alone, or with temozolomide cycles. Patients got radiotherapy, temozolomide, or both beforehand, and most got both.

The CDR3 covers 18 residues. The germline V gene has CDR1 SGHTA and CDR2 FQGNSA. The trim removed 4 bases at V and 0 bases at J, leaving 6 bases unmatched. Time point noted: week 23, last vaccination. With topical imiquimod, each dose of the vaccine consisted of 300 ug of mutant IDH1 20-mer peptide. Clones were read by immunoSEQ multiplex PCR, and TCRdb kept only the in-frame ones, dropping some. Altogether tens of thousands of clones are present, 78% being singletons, with the ten largest covering roughly 6.3%. This clone appeared a single time. Its antigen is currently unknown. V and J are TRBV7-2 and TRBJ2-3; TRBD2 matches 14 bases. Source: PBMCs, taken from a glioma patient whose treatment included an IDH1 peptide vaccine. The receptor's source is a woman between 35 and 50 years old with glioma. Some clones in this sample may be carry-over from other donors' samples. The CDR3 sequence is CASSSRGLAGVSTDTQYF. CDR3 sequence (DNA): TGTGCCAGCAGCTCCCGGGGACTAGCGGGGGTTAGCACAGATACGCAGTATTTT.